The clone carrying this T cell receptor (beta chain) has a handful of counts. The entry originates in a study of CD8+ T cells in alopecia areata. The V end was cut by 0 bases, the J end by 2 bases, with 17 bases between. The CDR3 extends over 17 amino acids. CDR1 and CDR2 (germline): GTSNPN, SVGIG (reference sequence). cDNA prepared by RNA extraction and subsequent reverse transcription served as the template for sequencing. Data came from immunoSEQ multiplex PCR; TCRdb stores just in-frame clones and leaves some out. The data contain roughly 180,000 clones, over 55% of them singletons. The TCR comes from a human donor with alopecia areata. The material sequenced was CD4+ T cells sorted from blood, taken at week 0. The chain combines TRBV30 with TRBJ1-5, with D possibly TRBD1 on 5 matching bases. The CDR3 loop reads CAWSVEGTGWGNQPQHF. The CDR3 DNA follows: TGTGCCTGGAGTGTAGAAGGGACGGGCTGGGGCAATCAGCCCCAGCATTTT.